Sequencing of this T cell receptor (beta chain) was carried out in a study of beta chain features in type 1 diabetes. Notes on the study in general: In all four CD4+ subsets, TCRB CDR3 length was significantly, moderately reduced in type 1 diabetes.

Expressed TCRB transcripts were sequenced because the entire RNA isolate underwent reverse transcription. The data were produced by immunoSEQ multiplex PCR, yet TCRdb's version contains in-frame clones alone and is incomplete. The sample comprises roughly 260,000 clones, about a tenth of which are singletons, and about 0.018% rests with the top ten. This clone was observed a few times. The antigen is unknown. Germline CDR1 is LGHNA and CDR2 is YSLEER. The CDR3 totals 16 residues. V dropped 0 bases and J dropped 4 bases, with 15 bases sitting between them. The chain uses TRBV4-3 and TRBJ1-2; no clear D gene. The sequenced sample was naive CD4+ T cells from blood. The clonotype comes from a man aged 25-45 years with type 1 diabetes. CDR3 residues: CASSQDAQTALYGYTF. The CDR3 nucleotides are TGCGCCAGCAGCCAAGATGCCCAAACTGCTCTCTATGGCTACACCTTC.